This passage covers 14 T cell receptor beta chains from one sample sequenced in a study of technical replicates of blood from a handful of donors. Only in-frame clones appear in the TCRdb table, and some are missing; sequencing was by immunoSEQ multiplex PCR. The sample records under 85,000 clones, 80% to 95% being singletons. Sequencing was done on a sample of T cells isolated from PBMCs. The source of these receptors is a human donor in good health.

V usage is TRBV19 and J usage is TRBJ2-3; tentatively, D is TRBD2 (6 bases). Germline-derived CDR1 and CDR2 are LNHDA and SQIVND (reference sequence). The V gene lost 1 base and the J gene lost 6 bases, with 11 bases spanning the gap. The CDR3 has 14 residues. Here the CDR3 reads CASSIGAGRDTQYF. CDR3 sequence (DNA): TGTGCCAGTAGTATAGGGGCAGGGAGGGATACGCAGTATTTT.

The rearrangement links TRBV29-1 to TRBJ1-1, with 8 nucleotides matching TRBD1. In germline, CDR1 is SQVTM, CDR2 ANQGSEA. The CDR3 has 14 amino acids. Germline trimming cut 5 bases from V and 5 bases from J; bases unmatched to any gene: 10. The CDR3 region is CSVLDREGRTEAFF. The CDR3 DNA sequence: TGCAGCGTTCTGGACAGGGAAGGTCGAACTGAAGCTTTCTTT.

V is TRBV29-1 and J is TRBJ1-1, with 10 bases that match TRBD1. Germline V gives CDR1 SQVTM, CDR2 ANQGSEA. The CDR3 is made up of 14 amino acids. Trimming removed 4 bases from V and 6 bases from J; junction bases left unmatched: 8. The CDR3 sequence is CSVGGQGISAEAFF. Here the CDR3 DNA reads TGCAGCGTTGGGGGACAGGGGATCTCGGCTGAAGCTTTCTTT.

The rearrangement joins TRBV2 to TRBJ1-4, with TRBD1 matching over 9 bases. Germline lookup yields CDR1 SNHLY and CDR2 FYNNEI. CDR3 size: 13 residues. With 11 bases clipped from V and 7 bases from J, the junction kept 8 bases outside the gene matches. The CDR3 sequence: CAWQGQGAEKLFF. The CDR3 DNA reads TGTGCCTGGCAGGGACAGGGAGCTGAAAAACTGTTTTTT.

CDR3 region: CASSRARGEKLFF. The CDR3 DNA follows: TGTGCCAGCAGTAGGGCCCGAGGGGAAAAACTGTTTTTT. The J gene is TRBJ1-4, the V gene TRBV27; D unclear. This CDR3 spans 13 amino acids. V lost 5 bases, J lost 8 bases, and 12 bases lay in between. Looked up from germline, CDR1 is MNHEY and CDR2 is SMNVEV (reference sequence).

J is TRBJ2-7 and V is TRBV5-1; D is uncertain. V shed 0 bases and J shed 6 bases, with 13 bases lying between them. Germline-derived CDR1 and CDR2 are SGHRS and YFSETQ. The CDR3 sequence is 14 residues long. Here the CDR3 reads CASSLDPGSAEQYF. The CDR3 DNA reads as TGCGCCAGCAGCTTGGATCCAGGTTCTGCCGAGCAGTACTTC.

The sample holds one count of this clone. The chain is built from TRBV10-3 and TRBJ1-1; 7 bases match TRBD1. This CDR3 has 15 amino acids. Germline CDR1 reads ENHRY; CDR2 reads SYGVKD. V was clipped by 4 bases and J by 0 bases; unmatched bases: 5. CDR3 in amino acids: CAISARDRVNTEAFF. CDR3 nucleotide sequence: TGTGCCATCAGTGCTCGGGACAGAGTGAACACTGAAGCTTTCTTT.

The genes are TRBV19 and TRBJ1-2, with TRBD1 matching over 9 bases. The CDR3 spans 14 residues. Trimming took 11 bases from V and 4 from J; bases not matched to a gene: 11. Germline V CDR1 and CDR2: LNHDA, SQIVND (reference sequence). The CDR3 spells CASGGQGLSYGYTF. Here the CDR3 DNA reads TGTGCCTCCGGGGGACAGGGACTGAGCTATGGCTACACCTTC.

The chain joins TRBV21-1 to TRBJ1-1; TRBD1 is taken as the D call from the table, unchecked against the DNA. TRBV21-1 is a pseudogene. The CDR3 is 12 residues long. The CDR3 loop is CASSQGQTEAFF. In nucleotides, the CDR3 is TGTGCCAGCAGTCAGGGACAAACTGAAGCTTTCTTT.

V and J are TRBV5-1 and TRBJ1-6; TRBD1 matches 7 bases. V gave up 7 bases and J gave up 0 bases; unmatched junction bases: 7. There are 16 residues in the CDR3. The germline V gene encodes CDR1 SGHRS and CDR2 YFSETQ. The CDR3, as DNA: TGCGCCAGCCGATCGGGACAGAGCTCCTATAATTCACCCCTCCACTTT. This codes for CASRSGQSSYNSPLHF.

This chain connects TRBV10-3 to TRBJ2-1; 8 nucleotides agree with TRBD2. V lost 4 bases, J lost 5 bases, and 7 bases stayed unmatched. Germline-derived CDR1 and CDR2 are ENHRY and SYGVKD. This CDR3 has 15 amino acids. The CDR3, as DNA: TGTGCCATCAGTGCCCCGGGACTAGACCACAATGAGCAGTTCTTC. Encoded protein: CAISAPGLDHNEQFF.

The chain recombines TRBV15 with TRBJ2-3; 8 bases line up with TRBD2. Trimming at V came to 0 bases and at J to 4 bases, leaving 3 bases not matched to a gene. The CDR3 totals 15 residues. Germline values: CDR1 LNHNV, CDR2 YYDKDF (reference sequence). CDR3 protein: CATSRDSGIADTQYF. Written as DNA, the CDR3 is TGTGCCACCAGCAGAGATAGCGGGATCGCAGATACGCAGTATTTT.

This clone was detected only once. The chain carries TRBV27 and TRBJ2-7, with 12 bases fitting TRBD2. Looked up from germline, CDR1 is MNHEY and CDR2 is SMNVEV (reference sequence). The CDR3 runs 12 residues. The CDR3 coding sequence is TGTGCCAGCGCAAAAACTAGACTAGCGGGAGTAGTC. This encodes CASAKTRLAGVV.

The chain recombines TRBV11-2 with TRBJ2-5; D may be TRBD1 (6 bases). Trimming pared 1 base from V and 2 bases from J, leaving 11 bases between. CDR1 is SGHAT and CDR2 is FQNNGV in the germline V gene. This CDR3 spans 15 amino acids. This chain's CDR3 is CASSLGGTNQETQYF. Written as DNA, the CDR3 is TGTGCCAGCAGCTTAGGGGGGACAAATCAAGAGACCCAGTACTTC.